These 15 T cell receptor beta chains originate from one sample sequenced in a study of cytomegalovirus exposure and HLA in healthy donors (dated by TCRdb to about 2017). The protocol used for the library was the immunoSEQ multiplex PCR assay. For the multiplex PCR, a mixture combining 60 forward primers for TCR Vbeta segments and 13 reverse primers for TCR Jbeta segments was used. Sourced from immuneACCESS, this table was stored by TCRdb with only in-frame sequences that have V and J called. A share of the clones is absent; for the studies checked, an unresolved V gene accounts for under half, and the remainder has no known explanation. The sample's table covers more than 140,000 clones. The biggest ten clones account for about 2% of the sample. Sequencing input: PBMCs. The receptors were gathered from a woman aged 18-35 years in good health and CMV-seronegative.

The chain recombines TRBV10-3 with TRBJ1-6; D not resolved. Germline CDR1 ENHRY, CDR2 SYGVKD. This CDR3 region has 11 residues. Trimming pared 8 bases from V and 16 bases from J, leaving 15 bases between. CDR3: CAIGETRELHF. The CDR3 region has the DNA TGTGCCATCGGGGAAACGCGGGAGCTCCACTTT.

The CDR3, as DNA: TGTGCCAGCAGGGGACAGAGGTTGGACACTGAAGCTTTCTTT. Translating gives CASRGQRLDTEAFF. J is TRBJ1-1 and V is TRBV2; TRBD1 matches 7 bases. Germline trimming cut 6 bases from V and 3 bases from J; bases unmatched to any gene: 7. This CDR3 spans 14 amino acids. The V gene's germline CDR1 is SNHLY and CDR2 FYNNEI.

The chain carries TRBV9 and TRBJ1-2; weak D call: TRBD1 (5 bases). Germline values: CDR1 SGDLS, CDR2 YYNGEE. V gave up 1 base and J gave up 4 bases, with 11 bases separating them. The CDR3 has 14 residues. CDR3 loop: CASSVTGQPYGYTF. For the CDR3, the DNA is TGTGCCAGCAGCGTAACAGGCCAGCCCTATGGCTACACCTTC.

This sequence joins TRBV7-2 and TRBJ1-5; D gene uncertain. The germline V gene has CDR1 SGHTA and CDR2 FQGNSA. The CDR3 is made up of 13 amino acids. V lost 3 bases and J 7 bases, leaving 10 bases between the germline ends. CDR3 region: CASSLRERQPQHF. Here the CDR3 DNA reads TGTGCCAGCAGCTTGAGGGAGAGGCAGCCCCAGCATTTT.

This chain links TRBV6-1 with TRBJ1-2; D call uncertain. Trimming took 2 bases from V and 2 from J, leaving 6 bases between them. The germline V gene has CDR1 MNHNS and CDR2 SASEGT. There are 13 residues in the CDR3. CDR3 loop: CASSESQNYGYTF. The CDR3 DNA sequence: TGTGCCAGCAGTGAATCGCAGAACTATGGCTACACCTTC.

This rearrangement joins TRBV5-1 to TRBJ1-3; TRBD1 aligns across 7 bases. J lost 0 bases, V lost 0 bases, and 3 bases had no gene match. The CDR3 is 16 residues long. Per germline, CDR1 SGHRS and CDR2 YFSETQ. For the CDR3, the DNA is TGCGCCAGCAGCTTGGAGACAGGGCTCTCTGGAAACACCATATATTTT. It encodes CASSLETGLSGNTIYF.

This chain links TRBV7-2 with TRBJ1-5; weak D call: TRBD1 (5 bases). The CDR3 sequence is 15 residues long. V lost 1 base to trimming and J lost 7 bases, with 14 bases between them. Germline CDR1 reads SGHTA; CDR2 reads FQGNSA. CDR3 sequence: CASSLGDRERQPQHF. The CDR3, as DNA: TGTGCCAGCAGCTTAGGAGACAGAGAGAGGCAGCCCCAGCATTTT.

The V and J genes are TRBV11-2 and TRBJ2-6; TRBD1 matches at 9 bases. V shed 5 bases and J 10 bases; nucleotides not matched to a gene: 6. Germline-derived CDR1 and CDR2 are SGHAT and FQNNGV. The CDR3 is 14 amino acids. CDR3 nucleotide sequence: TGTGCCAGCAGCCCTGGACAGGGGCCGAACGTCCTGACTTTC. This gives the protein CASSPGQGPNVLTF.

The CDR3 region has the DNA TGCGCCAGCAGCTTGGAAGGGGCCGTCTATAATTCACCCCTCCACTTT. Protein: CASSLEGAVYNSPLHF. The V call is TRBV5-1, the J call TRBJ1-6, with a weak D call TRBD1 (5 bases). Germline V CDR1 and CDR2: SGHRS, YFSETQ. The ends were cut back, 0 bases at V and 3 bases at J, with 10 bases in the middle. This CDR3 is built from 16 residues.

This chain uses TRBV5-1 with TRBJ2-5; no clear D gene. The CDR3 runs 12 residues. With 4 bases removed from V and 2 bases from J, the gap between germline ends came to 6 bases. Germline V gene lookup returns CDR1 SGHRS and CDR2 YFSETQ. CDR3 loop: CASSQSQETQYF. DNA for the CDR3: TGCGCCAGCAGCCAGTCACAAGAGACCCAGTACTTC.

This sequence joins TRBV5-4 and TRBJ1-3, with D possibly TRBD1 on 5 matching bases. Trimming pared 4 bases from V and 0 bases from J, leaving 17 bases between. Germline V gene sequence: CDR1 SGHNT, CDR2 YYREEE (reference sequence). The CDR3 loop spans 17 amino acids. The CDR3 spells CASSINKAGYSGNTIYF. In nucleotides, the CDR3 is TGTGCCAGCAGCATCAATAAAGCAGGGTACTCTGGAAACACCATATATTTT.

This chain connects TRBV20-1 to TRBJ2-1; 7 bases align to TRBD1. Trimming removed 8 bases from V and 7 bases from J; junction bases left unmatched: 5. Germline assignment: CDR1 DFQATT and CDR2 SNEGSKA (reference sequence). The CDR3 has 11 residues. This CDR3 reads CSPKQGNEQFF. The CDR3 DNA is TGCAGTCCAAAACAGGGGAATGAGCAGTTCTTC.

J is TRBJ1-3 and V is TRBV7-3; possibly TRBD1 for D (5 bases). V lost 4 bases, J lost 0 bases, and 7 bases lay in between. CDR3 length: 14 residues. Germline V lookup: CDR1 SGHTA, CDR2 FQGTGA. The CDR3 reads CASSSTASGNTIYF. The CDR3 DNA reads as TGTGCCAGCAGCTCGACAGCCTCTGGAAACACCATATATTTT. The full variable domain, its missing parts supplied by reference TRBV7-3 and TRBJ1-3, is GAGVSQTPSNKVTEKGKYVELRCDPISGHTALYWYRQSLGQGPEFLIYFQGTGAADDSGLPNDRFFAVRPEGSVSTLKIQRTERGDSAVYLCASSSTASGNTIYFGEGSWLTVV.

The rearrangement joins TRBV21-1 to TRBJ2-2; the table's D gene call, TRBD1, was not cross checked with the DNA. TRBV21-1 is noted as a pseudogene. CDR3 size: 15 residues. The chain's CDR3 is CASLQVRSNTGELFF. The CDR3 region has the DNA TGTGCCAGCTTACAGGTCCGGTCGAACACCGGGGAGCTGTTTTTT.

V gene TRBV19 combines with J gene TRBJ1-3; D unresolved. Germline loops: CDR1 LNHDA, CDR2 SQIVND (reference sequence). The CDR3 extends over 13 amino acids. V lost 6 bases to trimming and J lost 0 bases, with 6 bases between them. The CDR3 here is CASRLSSGNTIYF. CDR3 nucleotides: TGTGCCAGTAGGCTGAGCTCTGGAAACACCATATATTTT.